The text below deals with one TCR beta chain. This sample is drawn from a study of blood T cell repertoires in COVID-19. Original processing methods: Reference gene primer amplification gave estimated nucleated cell counts. Method: immunoSEQ multiplex PCR; TCRdb's copy keeps in-frame clones and lacks some. D and trimming were read from the DNA, whereas the V and J calls and clone size are those reported in that table. Of 150,000 to 200,000 clones in the sample, around 80% were seen once. Individuals aged about 18 to 89 years were recruited from 24 US areas. Recovered status applied to Cohort 3 donors who had two consecutive negative PCRs. It also applied to those with clearance or with symptom resolution. The V and J ends lost 4 bases and 3 bases, in that order; junction bases with no gene match: 6. The germline CDR1 and CDR2 sequences are SGHRS and YFSETQ. This CDR3 has 14 residues.

Sequences were obtained from PBMCs or T cells enriched from blood (not recorded which). The chain carries TRBV5-1 and TRBJ2-7, with 8 nucleotides matching TRBD1. The TCR was taken from a man aged 40-49 years who had recovered from COVID-19. DNA of the CDR3: TGCGCCAGCAGCGTGGGACAGGCTGACTACGAGCAGTACTTC. Its protein is CASSVGQADYEQYF.